The 25 T cell receptor beta chains below come from one sample, sequenced in a study of T-cell memory formation after mild COVID-19. TCRdb used MiXCR to reprocess the 5' RACE reads, holding one entry per CDR3 protein. The sample includes 300,000 or so distinct CDR3 sequences, 15% of them seen just once. The sequenced sample consisted of PBMCs or a T cell subset sorted from them (not recorded which). The source of these receptors is a man aged 18 to 30 who had mild COVID-19 (a few samples of this study predate the infection). Cell type and time point are not known.

This clonotype turned up a few times. V gene TRBV5-1 combines with J gene TRBJ2-5, with D unclear. Trimming pared 0 bases from V and 5 bases from J, leaving 14 bases between. This CDR3 has 15 residues. Looked up from germline, CDR1 is SGHRS and CDR2 is YFSETQ. CDR3 sequence reads: CASSLASSLEETQYF. CDR3 coding DNA: TGCGCCAGCAGCTTGGCGTCCTCCCTAGAGGAGACCCAGTACTTC.

The chain combines TRBV6-5 with TRBJ1-1; 8 bases line up with TRBD1. Germline V gene data show CDR1 as MNHEY and CDR2 as SVGAGI. This CDR3 has 16 amino acids. V shed 6 bases and J 4 bases; nucleotides not matched to a gene: 13. DNA of the CDR3: TGTGCCAGCAGCCTAGTGACAGGGGATGCGGGCACTGAAGCTTTCTTT. Protein product: CASSLVTGDAGTEAFF.

Ten or more counts support this clonotype. This chain links TRBV7-6 with TRBJ2-5; D may be TRBD2 (6 bases). Germline CDR1 SGHVS, CDR2 FNYEAQ. The CDR3 contains 14 residues. V was trimmed by 6 bases and J by 5 bases, leaving 16 bases between them. CDR3 residues: CASSLAGEAETQYF. The CDR3 DNA reads as TGTGCCAGCAGTCTGGCCGGGGAGGCGGAGACCCAGTACTTC.

V and J are TRBV6-6 and TRBJ2-1, with TRBD1 matching 7 bases. Germline values: CDR1 MNHNY, CDR2 SVGAGI (reference sequence). This CDR3 is built from 12 residues. Losses at the gene ends were 7 bases for V and 6 bases for J; bases not matched to a gene: 3. As DNA, the CDR3 is TGTGCCAGCACCGCAGGGGGCAATGAGCAGTTCTTC. This gives the protein CASTAGGNEQFF.

The V and J genes are TRBV4-1 and TRBJ2-7; D may correspond to TRBD1 or TRBD2 (7 bases each). The germline V gene encodes CDR1 MGHRA and CDR2 YSYEKL. V lost 1 base to trimming and J lost 0 bases, with 16 bases between them. The CDR3 extends over 17 amino acids. The CDR3 nucleotides read TGCGCCAGCAGCCAAGGTGTCAGGGGGGGTTACTCCTACGAGCAGTACTTC. It translates to CASSQGVRGGYSYEQYF.

This clonotype has only a few counts. This chain connects TRBV5-1 to TRBJ1-6, with D possibly being TRBD1 (5 bases). V was pared by 3 bases and J by 8 bases, with 15 bases between. Germline V lookup: CDR1 SGHRS, CDR2 YFSETQ. There are 15 residues in the CDR3. The CDR3 nucleotides are TGCGCCAGCAGCTCTCGGGTCGGACATGATTCACCCCTCCACTTT. Its protein product is CASSSRVGHDSPLHF.

The J gene is TRBJ2-7, the V gene TRBV7-6, with D possibly TRBD2 on 5 matching bases. The CDR3 sequence is 14 residues long. Per germline, CDR1 SGHVS and CDR2 FNYEAQ. Between the trimmed V and J ends, which lost 2 bases and 1 base, there was a span of 9 bases. The CDR3 nucleotides read TGTGCCAGCAGCTTAAGCGGCGATTCCTACGAGCAGTACGTC. It encodes CASSLSGDSYEQYV.

This clonotype was picked up a small number of times. The CDR3 loop reads CSVVRQMNTGELFF. Here the CDR3 DNA reads TGCAGCGTTGTAAGGCAGATGAACACCGGGGAGCTGTTTTTT. The rearrangement links TRBV29-1 to TRBJ2-2; D ambiguous. V gave up 4 bases and J gave up 1 base, with 10 bases separating them. The length of the CDR3 is 14 residues. Germline CDR1 is SQVTM and CDR2 is ANQGSEA.

This sequence joins TRBV20-1 and TRBJ1-2, with D unclear. This CDR3 comprises 13 residues. Trimming took 2 bases from V and 1 from J, leaving 8 bases between them. Germline V gene sequence: CDR1 DFQATT, CDR2 SNEGSKA (reference sequence). The CDR3 DNA sequence: TGCAGTGCTAGACTCGGGTTTAACTATGGCTACACCTTC. Its protein product is CSARLGFNYGYTF.

This clonotype appeared a few times. The chain is built from TRBV4-1 and TRBJ1-2; 10 bases line up with TRBD1. The V and J ends lost 3 bases and 6 bases, in that order; junction bases with no gene match: 7. This CDR3 contains 15 residues. Per the germline V gene, CDR1 is MGHRA and CDR2 is YSYEKL. CDR3 amino acids: CASSQGDRGFNGYTF. The CDR3 nucleotides are TGCGCCAGCAGCCAGGGGGACAGGGGTTTCAATGGCTACACCTTC.

This clonotype appeared many times. The chain joins TRBV6-5 to TRBJ2-4; D is possibly TRBD1 (7 bases). CDR3 length equals 16 residues. The ends were cut back, 0 bases at V and 3 bases at J, with 12 bases in the middle. Germline V gene lookup returns CDR1 MNHEY and CDR2 SVGAGI. CDR3 in DNA: TGTGCCAGCAGTTACTCGATGCAGGGGGGCAAAAACATTCAGTACTTC. It is translated as CASSYSMQGGKNIQYF.

This clonotype showed up just a few times. The J gene is TRBJ2-3, the V gene TRBV2; D may be TRBD1 (5 bases). Trimming took off 6 bases at V and 2 bases at J, with 12 bases between the two ends. The germline V gene encodes CDR1 SNHLY and CDR2 FYNNEI. This CDR3 has 14 residues. For the CDR3, the DNA is TGTGCCAGCAGGGGGCAGGGTCACACAGATACGCAGTATTTT. This gives the protein CASRGQGHTDTQYF.

This clonotype has a handful of counts. This chain links TRBV19 with TRBJ2-1, with TRBD2 matching over 7 bases. V shed 6 bases, J shed 0 bases, and the junction held 8 bases outside the gene matches. The CDR3 covers 16 residues. Looked up from germline, CDR1 is LNHDA and CDR2 is SQIVND (reference sequence). The CDR3 nucleotides read TGTGCCAGTAGAATATCAGCGGGGAGCTCCTACAATGAGCAGTTCTTC. Translation: CASRISAGSSYNEQFF.

As to this clonotype: The junction and the germline gene differ at one end; a read error may be behind it. The CDR3 here is CASSSQPGLGTDTQYF. DNA for the CDR3: TGTGCCAGCAGCTCCCAGCCGGGACTAGGAACAGATACACAGTATTTT. The J gene is TRBJ2-3, the V gene TRBV9; TRBD2 matches 8 bases. The CDR3 loop spans 16 amino acids. Germline V lookup: CDR1 SGDLS, CDR2 YYNGEE.

The gene calls are TRBV7-9 and TRBJ2-2, with a weak D call TRBD1 (5 bases). V lost 1 base and J 4 bases, leaving 13 bases between the germline ends. Germline V lookup: CDR1 SEHNR, CDR2 FQNEAQ (reference sequence). The length of the CDR3 is 16 residues. Written as DNA, the CDR3 is TGTGCCAGCAGCTTAGGACAGACAGTACGCACCGGGGAGCTGTTTTTT. Translated: CASSLGQTVRTGELFF.

At least ten counts were recorded for this clonotype. The chain recombines TRBV7-2 with TRBJ1-2; D gene ambiguous. The germline V gene has CDR1 SGHTA and CDR2 FQGNSA. CDR3 length equals 15 residues. Trimming shortened V by 0 bases and J by 2 bases, and 10 bases separated the two germline ends. The CDR3: CASSLAPGLNYGYTF. DNA for the CDR3: TGTGCCAGCAGCTTAGCCCCGGGATTGAACTATGGCTACACCTTC.

Ten or more counts support this clonotype. The chain uses TRBV4-1 and TRBJ2-3, with 7 positions matching TRBD2. Trimming took 1 base from V and 5 from J; bases not matched to a gene: 3. Germline V gives CDR1 MGHRA, CDR2 YSYEKL. This CDR3 has 14 amino acids. The CDR3 nucleotides read TGCGCCAGCAGCCAAGCGGGGGGATTAGATACGCAGTATTTT. Protein: CASSQAGGLDTQYF.

This clonotype was counted between two and nine times. The CDR3 is CASGFEGNQPQHF. In DNA, the CDR3 is TGTGCTAGTGGTTTCGAGGGTAATCAGCCCCAGCATTTT. The chain combines TRBV12-5 with TRBJ1-5; no clear D. This CDR3 is built from 13 residues. Per germline, CDR1 LGHNT and CDR2 FRNRAP. The V gene lost 3 bases and the J gene lost 4 bases, with 7 bases spanning the gap.

This clonotype has just a few counts. The chain carries TRBV18 and TRBJ2-5; D possibly corresponds to TRBD2 (5 bases). This CDR3 has 17 residues. Deletions cut 1 base from V and 5 bases from J, with 20 bases between. Germline CDR1 KGHSH, CDR2 LQKENI. The CDR3 spells CASSPRWDSDPRETQYF. The CDR3, as DNA: TGTGCCAGCTCACCACGGTGGGATAGCGATCCCCGGGAGACCCAGTACTTC.

The chain uses TRBV9 and TRBJ1-4; 9 bases line up with TRBD1. The CDR3 runs 17 residues. Germline loops: CDR1 SGDLS, CDR2 YYNGEE. After removal of 4 bases from V and 8 bases from J, the junction contained 15 bases not matched to a gene. The CDR3 reads CASSLEEIGTGSEKLFF. The CDR3, as DNA: TGTGCCAGCAGCTTAGAAGAAATAGGGACAGGGTCGGAAAAACTGTTTTTT.

This chain uses TRBV5-1 with TRBJ2-7; the match to TRBD1 covers 8 bases. The ends lost 0 bases at V and 10 bases at J; junction bases unmatched: 9. Per the germline V gene, CDR1 is SGHRS and CDR2 is YFSETQ. The CDR3 runs to 14 residues. Here the CDR3 reads CASSLAWGTGKQYF. CDR3 in DNA: TGCGCCAGCAGCTTGGCCTGGGGGACAGGCAAACAGTACTTC.

This chain joins TRBV29-1 and TRBJ2-5, with 8 bases identical to TRBD1. The junction had 6 bases not matched to a gene; V was cut back by 4 bases and J by 5 bases. Germline lookup yields CDR1 SQVTM and CDR2 ANQGSEA. The CDR3 loop spans 13 amino acids. CDR3 DNA: TGCAGCGTTGGGGGACAGGATTTGGAGACCCAGTACTTC. Translating gives CSVGGQDLETQYF.

In its sample, this clonotype was seen a few times. The chain employs TRBV4-3 and TRBJ2-3; D is unclear. CDR3 length equals 15 residues. Trimming pared 1 base from V and 6 bases from J, leaving 14 bases between. Germline-derived CDR1 and CDR2 are LGHNA and YSLEER. The CDR3 reads CASSQVGSPADTQYF. CDR3 coding DNA: TGCGCCAGCAGCCAAGTCGGGTCCCCAGCGGATACGCAGTATTTT.

This clonotype was seen more than once but under ten times. The chain combines TRBV4-3 with TRBJ1-2; 8 bases agree with TRBD1. The V and J ends lost 1 base and 8 bases, in that order; junction bases with no gene match: 9. In germline, CDR1 is LGHNA, CDR2 YSLEER. The CDR3 totals 15 residues. As DNA, the CDR3 is TGCGCCAGCAGCCAAGTTCGGGCAGGGGGCTTAGGCTACACCTTC. Translation: CASSQVRAGGLGYTF.

V usage is TRBV6-2 or TRBV6-3 and J usage is TRBJ2-3, with D unresolved. The CDR3 runs to 16 residues. Germline loops: CDR1 MNHEY, CDR2 SVGEGT. The V end was cut by 2 bases, the J end by 0 bases, with 12 bases between. CDR3 sequence: CASSYGAFASTDTQYF. The DNA of the CDR3 is TGTGCCAGCAGTTACGGAGCATTTGCTAGCACAGATACGCAGTATTTT.